This T cell receptor (beta chain) was observed in a study of cytomegalovirus exposure and HLA in healthy donors. This clone was observed a handful of times. The sample holds other DNA sequences that translate to the same CDR3. Use of 60 Vbeta and 13 Jbeta primers characterized the PCR. Original handling: The authors later counted about 80 million unique TCR beta chains, roughly 10 million of them shared. Sequenced by immunoSEQ multiplex PCR; TCRdb stores in-frame clones only, minus some. Clone size and V and J calls were adopted from that table, with D and trimming inferred from the DNA. The sample has under 150,000 clones; about 80% are singletons. There are 15 residues in the CDR3. The junction had 4 bases not matched to a gene; V was cut back by 1 base and J by 5 bases. From germline, CDR1 is LGHNA and CDR2 YNFKEQ.

The material sequenced was PBMCs. The chain uses TRBV4-2 and TRBJ1-1; 10 positions match TRBD1. The sequence came from a woman between 50 and 59 years old in good health and CMV-seronegative. CDR3 nucleotides: TGTGCCAGCAGCCAAGTGCGGACAGGGGGGACTGAAGCTTTCTTT. This translates into CASSQVRTGGTEAFF.